One and the same sample provided the 26 T cell receptor beta chains below, sequenced in a study of cytomegalovirus exposure and HLA in healthy donors. The primer mix had 60 Vbeta and 13 Jbeta primers. The data were produced by immunoSEQ multiplex PCR, yet TCRdb's version contains in-frame clones alone and is incomplete. In the table there are around 170,000 clones, over 60% of which are singletons. The specimen sequenced was PBMCs. The receptor set was obtained from a girl aged 5-17 years in good health and CMV-seronegative.

The chain is built from TRBV5-1 and TRBJ1-4, with a tentative D call TRBD1 (5 bases). The germline V gene encodes CDR1 SGHRS and CDR2 YFSETQ. V was pared by 0 bases and J by 2 bases, with 8 bases between. This CDR3 region has 15 residues. CDR3 sequence: CASSLGQRTNEKLFF. As DNA, the CDR3 is TGCGCCAGCAGCTTGGGACAGAGGACTAATGAAAAACTGTTTTTT. Full variable domain (outside the CDR3, taken from reference TRBV5-1 and TRBJ1-4): KAGVTQTPRYLIKTRGQQVTLSCSPISGHRSVSWYQQTPGQGLQFLFEYFSETQRNKGNFPGRFSGRQFSNSRSEMNVSTLELGDSALYLCASSLGQRTNEKLFFGSGTQLSVL.

The rearrangement joins TRBV27 to TRBJ2-4, with 9 bases matching TRBD2. The CDR3 is made up of 19 amino acids. From germline, CDR1 is MNHEY and CDR2 SMNVEV (reference sequence). J was trimmed by 7 bases and V by 5 bases; bases with no gene match: 21. This chain's CDR3 is CASSPVGPLAGGQRNIQYF. CDR3 sequence (DNA): TGTGCCAGCAGTCCGGTAGGACCTCTGGCGGGGGGGCAGAGGAACATTCAGTACTTC.

The chain employs TRBV29-1 and TRBJ2-2; TRBD1 is a possible D gene (6 bases). V was clipped by 3 bases and J by 4 bases, with 15 bases between them. This CDR3 contains 15 residues. CDR1 and CDR2 from the germline V gene are SQVTM and ANQGSEA. The CDR3, as DNA: TGCAGCGTTGATATCCCAGGGGCGGGCACCGGGGAGCTGTTTTTT. Protein: CSVDIPGAGTGELFF.

This chain joins TRBV5-1 and TRBJ1-1; tentative D call: TRBD1 (5 bases). Germline V gene data show CDR1 as SGHRS and CDR2 as YFSETQ. CDR3 size: 15 residues. Trimming pared 0 bases from V and 2 bases from J, leaving 11 bases between. The CDR3 region is CASSLGQGINTEAFF. As DNA, the CDR3 is TGCGCCAGCAGCTTGGGTCAGGGAATAAACACTGAAGCTTTCTTT.

V gene TRBV5-8 combines with J gene TRBJ1-5, with D perhaps TRBD1 (5 bases). Looked up from germline, CDR1 is SGHTS and CDR2 is YDEGEE. V lost 4 bases, J lost 6 bases, and 11 bases lay in between. This CDR3 is built from 13 residues. CDR3 in DNA: TGTGCCAGCAGCCAGGGAGGGGTTCAGCCCCAGCATTTT. Its protein product is CASSQGGVQPQHF.

The gene calls are TRBV6-5 and TRBJ1-1; a weak D match, TRBD1 (6 bases). From germline, CDR1 is MNHEY and CDR2 SVGAGI. CDR3 length equals 13 residues. Between the trimmed V and J ends, which lost 6 bases and 8 bases, there was a span of 16 bases. This chain's CDR3 is CASREDSGAEAFF. Written as DNA, the CDR3 is TGTGCCAGCAGAGAGGACAGCGGAGCCGAAGCTTTCTTT.

CDR3 nucleotide sequence: TGTGCCAGCAGCCCTACGGTCCTCTCCTACGAGCAGTACTTC. Amino acid sequence: CASSPTVLSYEQYF. The rearrangement joins TRBV6-5 to TRBJ2-5; no definite D call. The J call is uncertain, as TRBJ2-7 better fits the DNA end. Germline V CDR1 and CDR2: MNHEY, SVGAGI. This CDR3 has 14 residues.

V gene TRBV6-1 combines with J gene TRBJ1-1; no definite D call. CDR1 is MNHNS and CDR2 is SASEGT in the germline V gene. The V gene lost 6 bases and the J gene lost 1 base, with 9 bases spanning the gap. The CDR3 loop spans 13 amino acids. Written as DNA, the CDR3 is TGTGCCAGCAGCCCCCGGGGGAACACTGAAGCTTTCTTT. Amino acid sequence: CASSPRGNTEAFF.

The chain joins TRBV6-1 to TRBJ1-5; D is unclear. Trimming shortened V by 7 bases and J by 3 bases, and 13 bases separated the two germline ends. The CDR3 contains 14 residues. Germline loops: CDR1 MNHNS, CDR2 SASEGT. The CDR3 is CASMLRQNNQPQHF. The CDR3 coding sequence is TGTGCCAGCATGTTGCGGCAGAACAATCAGCCCCAGCATTTT.

The chain links TRBV6-5 to TRBJ1-2, with 7 bases fitting TRBD1. The CDR3 length is 14 residues. Trimming took 5 bases from V and 3 from J; bases not matched to a gene: 6. Germline values: CDR1 MNHEY, CDR2 SVGAGI. CDR3 region: CASSIDRDYYGYTF. The CDR3 DNA follows: TGTGCCAGCAGTATAGACAGGGACTACTATGGCTACACCTTC.

This clone was seen only a few times. The V call is TRBV5-1, the J call TRBJ1-1; TRBD1 matches at 10 bases. The V gene's germline CDR1 is SGHRS and CDR2 YFSETQ. This CDR3 is 14 amino acids long. The ends lost 4 bases at V and 2 bases at J; junction bases unmatched: 2. The CDR3 protein is CASSDRGPNTEAFF. In DNA, the CDR3 is TGCGCCAGCAGCGACAGGGGGCCAAACACTGAAGCTTTCTTT. The variable domain in full, with the rest retrieved from reference TRBV5-1 and TRBJ1-1, is KAGVTQTPRYLIKTRGQQVTLSCSPISGHRSVSWYQQTPGQGLQFLFEYFSETQRNKGNFPGRFSGRQFSNSRSEMNVSTLELGDSALYLCASSDRGPNTEAFFGQGTRLTVV.

This rearrangement joins TRBV15 to TRBJ2-2; 10 nucleotides agree with TRBD1. This CDR3 has 19 amino acids. Germline V gene sequence: CDR1 LNHNV, CDR2 YYDKDF (reference sequence). Germline trimming cut 5 bases from V and 4 bases from J; bases unmatched to any gene: 16. CDR3: CATSPPSTGGQGSTGELFF. In DNA, the CDR3 is TGTGCCACCAGCCCCCCAAGTACCGGGGGACAGGGGAGCACCGGGGAGCTGTTTTTT.

V is TRBV6-8 and J is TRBJ1-4; D is ambiguous. Germline CDR1 reads MNHGY; CDR2 reads SAAAGT. The CDR3 is 15 amino acids. The germline V and J ends were trimmed by 0 bases and 5 bases, with 10 bases remaining between them. The CDR3 nucleotides are TGTGCCAGCAGTTACTCTTCGGGGTCAAATGAAAAACTGTTTTTT. This translates into CASSYSSGSNEKLFF.

The V gene is TRBV6-5, the J gene TRBJ2-5, with TRBD2 matching over 13 bases. V shed 1 base, J shed 5 bases, and the junction held 4 bases outside the gene matches. Germline V gene lookup returns CDR1 MNHEY and CDR2 SVGAGI. The CDR3 is made up of 16 amino acids. The CDR3 DNA is TGTGCCAGCAGTTACTTGACTAGCGGGGGGTGGGAGACCCAGTACTTC. Amino acid sequence: CASSYLTSGGWETQYF.

The J gene is TRBJ1-1, the V gene TRBV5-8; D is ambiguous. Germline V gene lookup returns CDR1 SGHTS and CDR2 YDEGEE. This CDR3 has 13 residues. The ends were cut back, 2 bases at V and 0 bases at J, with 5 bases in the middle. The CDR3 nucleotides are TGTGCCAGCAGCTTCTATATGAACACTGAAGCTTTCTTT. Encoded protein: CASSFYMNTEAFF. Supplemented by reference TRBV5-8 and TRBJ1-1, the full variable domain reads EAGVTQSPTHLIKTRGQQATLRCSPISGHTSVYWYQQALGLGLQFLLWYDEGEERNRGNFPPRFSGRQFPNYSSELNVNALELEDSALYLCASSFYMNTEAFFGQGTRLTVV.

V usage is TRBV5-1 and J usage is TRBJ2-2; D gene ambiguous. CDR3 length: 15 amino acids. V was cut by 4 bases and J by 6 bases, with 16 bases left in between. Germline V gene lookup returns CDR1 SGHRS and CDR2 YFSETQ. The CDR3 sequence is CASSGWRSSPGELFF. The CDR3 DNA sequence: TGCGCCAGCAGCGGCTGGCGGTCGTCCCCCGGGGAGCTGTTTTTT.

The chain joins TRBV29-1 to TRBJ1-1; D is unresolved. Per germline, CDR1 SQVTM and CDR2 ANQGSEA. Trimming removed 3 bases from V and 6 bases from J, with 11 bases in between. This CDR3 contains 12 residues. CDR3 sequence: CSVDRSTAEAFF. CDR3 nucleotides: TGCAGCGTTGATCGGTCCACGGCTGAAGCTTTCTTT.

The chain uses TRBV7-9 and TRBJ2-1; a possible D gene is TRBD1 (5 bases). Trimming stripped 5 bases from V and 10 bases from J, with 21 bases between. CDR3 length: 15 residues. Germline V lookup: CDR1 SEHNR, CDR2 FQNEAQ (reference sequence). The CDR3 DNA reads as TGTGCCAGCAGCCCCTCATCGGGCAGGGTAAGCGAGCAGTTCTTC. Translated: CASSPSSGRVSEQFF.

The rearrangement joins TRBV10-1 to TRBJ2-7, with 7 bases lining up with TRBD1. The germline V gene has CDR1 WNHNN and CDR2 SYGVQD (reference sequence). The CDR3 loop spans 16 amino acids. Unmatched junction bases numbered 10, after V lost 3 bases and J lost 2 bases. In DNA form, the CDR3 reads TGCGCCAGCAGTGAAGAGAACAGGGGAAAACCCTACGAGCAGTACTTC. As protein: CASSEENRGKPYEQYF.

CDR3 in amino acids: CASSGTGVNRGEAFF. CDR3 coding DNA: TGTGCCAGCAGCGGGACCGGAGTGAACAGGGGGGAAGCTTTCTTT. V is TRBV6-1 and J is TRBJ1-1, with 8 bases fitting TRBD1. The germline V gene encodes CDR1 MNHNS and CDR2 SASEGT. The junction had 14 bases not matched to a gene; V was cut back by 6 bases and J by 8 bases. The CDR3 is made up of 15 amino acids.

The chain recombines TRBV28 with TRBJ1-2, with TRBD1 as a possible D gene (6 bases). Trimming removed 5 bases at V and 0 bases at J, with 10 bases between. CDR1 and CDR2 (germline): MDHEN, SYDVKM. This CDR3 region has 14 residues. The CDR3 region is CASSHRVSNYGYTF. CDR3 sequence (DNA): TGTGCCAGCAGTCACAGGGTTTCTAACTATGGCTACACCTTC.

The chain carries TRBV7-9 and TRBJ1-2; weak D call: TRBD1 (6 bases). The germline gives CDR1 SEHNR, CDR2 FQNEAQ (reference sequence). Trimming took 3 bases from V and 6 from J, leaving 8 bases between them. This CDR3 region has 12 residues. Written as DNA, the CDR3 is TGTGCCAGCAGCTTTAAGGGGGATGGCTACACCTTC. This codes for CASSFKGDGYTF.

This rearrangement joins TRBV18 to TRBJ2-7; maybe TRBD2 (7 bases). Trimming removed 1 base from V and 5 bases from J, with 15 bases in between. The germline CDR1 and CDR2 sequences are KGHSH and LQKENI. This CDR3 region has 15 residues. CDR3 protein: CASSPRAGAINEQYF. For the CDR3, the DNA is TGTGCCAGCTCACCACGGGCGGGGGCGATAAACGAGCAGTACTTC.

This clone was seen only once. This chain links TRBV5-1 with TRBJ2-5; 7 positions agree with TRBD1. Unmatched junction bases numbered 8, after V lost 1 base and J lost 5 bases. CDR1 and CDR2 (germline): SGHRS, YFSETQ. This CDR3 has 15 residues. The DNA of the CDR3 is TGCGCCAGCAGCTTGCCCGACAGGGACCTGGAGACCCAGTACTTC. Amino acid sequence: CASSLPDRDLETQYF.

The rearrangement joins TRBV12-5 to TRBJ1-5; tentative D call: TRBD1 (6 bases). The germline V gene encodes CDR1 LGHNT and CDR2 FRNRAP. The CDR3 extends over 16 amino acids. The V end was cut by 6 bases, the J end by 4 bases, with 19 bases between. The CDR3 is CASGPGGGTGNQPQHF. The CDR3 DNA follows: TGTGCTAGTGGGCCGGGTGGGGGCACGGGGAATCAGCCCCAGCATTTT.

This chain joins TRBV6-5 and TRBJ2-2; D perhaps matches TRBD1 (5 bases). Per germline, CDR1 MNHEY and CDR2 SVGAGI. V was pared by 4 bases and J by 5 bases, with 8 bases between. CDR3 size: 13 residues. The CDR3 sequence is CASSSQGTGELFF. The CDR3 nucleotides read TGTGCCAGCAGTTCTCAGGGAACCGGGGAGCTGTTTTTT.